This T cell receptor (beta chain) was found in a study of spatial heterogeneity in lung cancer. Whole-study context: Alpha-chain sequences were detected in numbers that were consistently lower than beta-chain sequences. The average appearance count of each unique TCR and UMI combination in raw reads was more than nine.

Indicated time point: sample taken at primary tumor resection. The donors were approximately 70 patients with non-small cell lung cancer that was early-stage and untreated. V shed 6 bases and J 0 bases; nucleotides not matched to a gene: 17. The CDR3 consists of 20 residues. A unique molecular identifier was carried by every single TCR cDNA molecule. From the 5' RACE reads, TCRdb called clonotypes with MiXCR, one entry per CDR3 protein. The sample has under 80,000 distinct CDR3 sequences, 6.3% seen once. The origin of this receptor is a female donor with early-stage non-small cell lung cancer. This rearrangement joins TRBV12-3 or TRBV12-4 to TRBJ1-6, with TRBD1 matching 7 bases. Sequenced here: PBMCs, sampled at surgery. CDR3 loop: CASSSLIPGTASSYNSPLHF. As DNA, the CDR3 is TGTGCCAGCAGCTCACTCATCCCGGGGACAGCGAGCTCCTATAATTCACCCCTCCACTTT.